This is a list of T cell receptor beta chains from one sample in a study of cytomegalovirus exposure and HLA in healthy donors. Assay: immunoSEQ multiplex PCR; the TCRdb copy retains only in-frame clones and omits some. The sample lists 150,000 or so clones; under 90% were seen once. The sample taken for sequencing was PBMCs. These receptors came from a male donor in good health and CMV-seronegative. CDR3s include the opening cysteine and the closing phenylalanine or tryptophan. The D gene is left open where the match is weak. The size field is filled for only some rows; it gives once, few, many or a size class.

V gene	D gene	clone size	J gene	CDR3 protein	CDR3 DNA
TRBV7-9	TRBD1	-	TRBJ1-2	CASSLEQGAGRGYTF	TGTGCCAGCAGCTTAGAACAGGGGGCGGGACGAGGCTACACCTTC
TRBV30	-	-	TRBJ2-2	CAWSVTPGTNTGELFF	TGTGCCTGGAGTGTCACACCCGGGACTAACACCGGGGAGCTGTTTTTT
TRBV5-4	TRBD1	-	TRBJ2-1	CASSPTGDRAYNEQFF	TGTGCCAGCAGCCCGACGGGGGACAGGGCCTACAATGAGCAGTTCTTC
TRBV5-4	TRBD2	-	TRBJ2-2	CASSYTLLAGATGELFF	TGTGCCAGCAGCTACACACTACTAGCGGGTGCCACCGGGGAGCTGTTTTTT
TRBV6-5	-	few	TRBJ1-3	CASRSGGSGNTIYF	TGTGCCAGCAGATCCGGGGGGTCTGGAAACACCATATATTTT
TRBV7-2	TRBD1	-	TRBJ1-3	CASSLGDRGNTIYF	TGTGCCAGCAGCTTAGGGGACAGGGGAAACACCATATATTTT
TRBV18	TRBD2	-	TRBJ2-5	CASSRRASGDQETQYF	TGTGCCAGCTCACGGAGGGCCAGCGGGGACCAAGAGACCCAGTACTTC
TRBV19	TRBD2	-	TRBJ2-1	CASNSGTSINEQFF	TGTGCCAGTAACAGCGGGACTAGCATAAATGAGCAGTTCTTC
TRBV18	-	once	TRBJ1-2	CASSPRGHSLDGYTF	TGTGCCAGCTCACCAAGGGGACACTCCTTGGATGGCTACACCTTC
TRBV9	TRBD2	-	TRBJ2-1	CASSVGLAGGSNEQFF	TGTGCCAGCAGCGTAGGCCTAGCGGGAGGATCCAATGAGCAGTTCTTC
TRBV5-1	TRBD1	-	TRBJ2-7	CASNDRDRDYEQYF	TGCGCCAGCAACGACCGGGACAGGGACTACGAGCAGTACTTC
TRBV5-1	TRBD1	-	TRBJ2-5	CASSRGTGGPETQYF	TGCGCCAGCAGCAGGGGGACAGGGGGCCCAGAGACCCAGTACTTC
TRBV9	-	-	TRBJ2-5	CASSVVAGEQETQYF	TGTGCCAGCAGCGTAGTCGCTGGGGAGCAAGAGACCCAGTACTTC
TRBV19	-	-	TRBJ1-5	CASSIRGRSNQPQHF	TGTGCCAGTAGTATTCGAGGCCGGTCCAATCAGCCCCAGCATTTT
TRBV30	-	once	TRBJ2-3	CAWRRGTDTQYF	TGTGCCTGGAGACGGGGCACAGATACGCAGTATTTT
TRBV28	-	-	TRBJ1-5	CASSLLGGRNQPQHF	TGTGCCAGCAGTTTATTGGGGGGACGCAATCAGCCCCAGCATTTT
TRBV28	-	-	TRBJ2-1	CASSPPPGFSYNEQFF	TGTGCCAGCAGTCCCCCCCCGGGATTCTCCTACAATGAGCAGTTCTTC
TRBV11-3	TRBD2	-	TRBJ2-3	CASSLGGVGSTDTQYF	TGTGCCAGCAGCTTGGGGGGGGTGGGTAGCACAGATACGCAGTATTTT
TRBV5-1	-	-	TRBJ2-2	CASSLVQANTGELFF	TGCGCCAGCAGCTTGGTACAGGCGAACACCGGGGAGCTGTTTTTT
TRBV6-1	-	-	TRBJ2-7	CASWRGGNEQYF	TGTGCCAGTTGGAGGGGAGGTAACGAGCAGTACTTC
TRBV11-2	-	-	TRBJ1-6	CASSFQGRNSPLHF	TGTGCCAGCAGCTTCCAGGGTCGGAATTCACCCCTCCACTTT
TRBV19	-	-	TRBJ1-2	CASSTDLGYGYTF	TGTGCCAGTAGTACCGACTTGGGCTATGGCTACACCTTC
TRBV6-5	-	-	TRBJ1-1	CASTFRGGPGTEAFF	TGTGCCAGCACATTCCGGGGAGGGCCGGGGACTGAAGCTTTCTTT